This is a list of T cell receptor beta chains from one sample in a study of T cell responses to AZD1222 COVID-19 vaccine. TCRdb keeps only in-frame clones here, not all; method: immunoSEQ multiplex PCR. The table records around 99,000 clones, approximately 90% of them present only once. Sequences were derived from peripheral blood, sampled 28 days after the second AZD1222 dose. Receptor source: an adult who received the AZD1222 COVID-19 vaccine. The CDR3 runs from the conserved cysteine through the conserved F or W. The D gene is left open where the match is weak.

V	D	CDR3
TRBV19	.	CASSMGVLSSYNEQFF
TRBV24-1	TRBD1	CATSDRDRDPRYSGYTF
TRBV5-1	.	CASSLEFGNQPQHF
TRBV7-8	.	CASSPQNSGNTIYF
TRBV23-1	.	CASSQYLASEAFF
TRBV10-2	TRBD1	CASSESLGTGYTEAFF
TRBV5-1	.	CASSLLVNEGYTF
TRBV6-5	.	CATDLREAGELFF
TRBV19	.	CASRLIPTDTQYF
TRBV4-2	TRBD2	CASSSASGENTGELFF
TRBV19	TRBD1	CASSMVGDRETQYF
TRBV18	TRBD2	CASSPGASGRMFNEQFF
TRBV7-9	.	CASSHPTDYTDTQYF
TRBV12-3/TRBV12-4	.	CASSGRLVYEQYF
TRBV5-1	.	CASSLGTSNRNEKLFF
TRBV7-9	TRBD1	CATTGGSYNSPLHF
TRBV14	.	CASSPTDRFYTGELFF
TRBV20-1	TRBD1	CSAEDRDGYTF
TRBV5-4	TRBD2	CASSLWGGNEQYF
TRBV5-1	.	CASSLEDRLYGYTF
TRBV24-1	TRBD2	CATSGTSGQRSSYNEQFF
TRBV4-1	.	CASSQTTGTPIGQPQHF
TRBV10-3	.	CAISESHQPQHF
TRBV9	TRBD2	CASSVATGLGGNEQFF
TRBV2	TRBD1	CASSKTGNQPQHF
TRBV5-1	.	CASSFGTNEKLFF
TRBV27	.	CASSPTQGRGTEAFF
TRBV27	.	CASSSDPVGTEAFF
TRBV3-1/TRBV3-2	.	CASSLPGLGPYEQYF
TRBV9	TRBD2	CASSVVSGRANEQFF
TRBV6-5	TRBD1	CASRDSLNSPLHF
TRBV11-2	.	CASSLSGGTEAFF
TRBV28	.	CASTIPRGRGNYGYTF
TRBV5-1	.	CASSRGTTDTQYF
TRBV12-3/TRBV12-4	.	CASSLRRTAAFF
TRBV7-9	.	CASSFGEPDGYTF
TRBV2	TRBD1	CASSGDRLDQPQHF
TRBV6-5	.	CASSYSPRQSYEQYF
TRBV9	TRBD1	CASSVTGAVGELFF
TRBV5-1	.	CASSLDPNSPLHF
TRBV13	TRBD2	CASSLGTSGINTGELFF
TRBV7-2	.	CASSPGEAEQYF
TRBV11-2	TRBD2	CASSLASGRGSEQFF